The 7 T cell receptor beta chains below all came from one sample that was sequenced in a study of blood T cell repertoires in COVID-19. Generated by immunoSEQ multiplex PCR, the TCRdb table keeps only in-frame clones and is missing some. The sample has more than 65,000 clones; around 88% are singletons. Sequences were obtained from peripheral blood. All receptors derive from a man aged 55-75 years with acute or convalescent COVID-19.

The chain carries TRBV13 and TRBJ2-3, with TRBD2 as a possible D gene (7 bases). There are 17 residues in the CDR3. V was trimmed by 1 base and J by 5 bases, leaving 19 bases between them. CDR1 is PRHDT and CDR2 is FYEKMQ in the germline V gene (reference sequence). The CDR3 DNA is TGTGCCAGCAGCTTAGCTCCGTTCGGGGGGCCGGTAGATACGCAGTATTTT. Its protein is CASSLAPFGGPVDTQYF.

This chain connects TRBV7-8 to TRBJ2-1; 7 bases line up with TRBD1. With 5 bases clipped from V and 1 base from J, the junction kept 8 bases outside the gene matches. This CDR3 has 16 amino acids. Germline CDR1 and CDR2: SGHVS and FQNEAQ. The CDR3 reads CASSRLGQLSYNEQFF. The CDR3 DNA reads TGTGCCAGCAGCCGCCTGGGACAGCTATCCTACAATGAGCAGTTCTTC.

The chain has TRBV18 and TRBJ1-1; D may be TRBD1 (5 bases). The CDR3 contains 14 residues. CDR1 and CDR2 (germline): KGHSH, LQKENI. V shed 7 bases and J shed 0 bases, with 12 bases lying between them. CDR3 nucleotides: TGTGCCAGCTATATCTCGGACATGAACACTGAAGCTTTCTTT. Translation: CASYISDMNTEAFF. Supplemented by reference TRBV18 and TRBJ1-1, the full variable domain reads NAGVMQNPRHLVRRRGQEARLRCSPMKGHSHVYWYRQLPEEGLKFMVYLQKENIIDESGMPKERFSAEFPKEGPSILRIQQVVRGDSAAYFCASYISDMNTEAFFGQGTRLTVV.

This clone was counted a few times. V usage is TRBV27 and J usage is TRBJ2-3, with a possible D match to TRBD2 (5 bases). The CDR3 loop spans 15 amino acids. CDR1 is MNHEY, CDR2 SMNVEV, per germline (reference sequence). Between the trimmed V and J ends, which lost 5 bases and 0 bases, there was a span of 12 bases. CDR3 region: CASSPQAASTDTQYF. The CDR3, as DNA: TGTGCCAGCAGTCCTCAAGCGGCGAGCACAGATACGCAGTATTTT.

The chain is built from TRBV7-2 and TRBJ2-5; the match to TRBD2 covers 12 bases. The CDR3 totals 14 residues. The junction had 7 bases not matched to a gene; V was cut back by 1 base and J by 13 bases. From germline, CDR1 is SGHTA and CDR2 FQGNSA. This chain's CDR3 is CASSLDETSGSPYF. The CDR3, as DNA: TGTGCCAGCAGCTTAGATGAGACTAGCGGGAGTCCGTACTTC.

The V and J genes are TRBV7-9 and TRBJ1-5; tentative D call: TRBD1 (5 bases). CDR1 and CDR2 (germline): SEHNR, FQNEAQ (reference sequence). The CDR3 is made up of 15 amino acids. Trimming took off 1 base at V and 4 bases at J, with 11 bases between the two ends. CDR3 in DNA: TGTGCCAGCAGCTTAGACGGGACTGCTAATCAGCCCCAGCATTTT. The encoded protein is CASSLDGTANQPQHF.

The chain is built from TRBV10-1 and TRBJ1-1; 8 nucleotides agree with TRBD1. This CDR3 has 13 amino acids. Germline CDR1 reads WNHNN; CDR2 reads SYGVQD (reference sequence). V lost 2 bases, J lost 6 bases, and 2 bases stayed unmatched. CDR3: CASSEAGGSEAFF. CDR3 bases: TGCGCCAGCAGTGAGGCAGGGGGCTCTGAAGCTTTCTTT.